This is a list of T cell receptor beta chains from one sample in a study of T cell responses to AZD1222 COVID-19 vaccine. Data came from immunoSEQ multiplex PCR; TCRdb stores just in-frame clones and leaves some out. This sample has under 140,000 clones; around 85% occur once, and the top ten carry roughly 4.8%. Here the sequenced sample was peripheral blood, taken on day 0 of AZD1222 vaccination. Source of these receptors: an adult in good health. Both conserved end residues are part of each CDR3. The size field is filled for only some rows; it gives once, few, many or a size class.

.	TRBJ1-2	TRBV7-2	CASSLSRRTNYGYTF
.	TRBJ1-1	TRBV6-5	CASRGQGMGTEAFF
.	TRBJ1-3	TRBV5-1	CASSLGGTGAGNTIYF
.	TRBJ2-7	TRBV7-2	CASSSPNIAEQYF
.	TRBJ2-5	TRBV7-2	CASSLARTSGVQETQYF
many	TRBJ1-1	TRBV4-3	CASSQDYLLPSGQAFF
.	TRBJ2-2	TRBV7-2	CASSFRAGGRTGELFF
.	TRBJ1-2	TRBV19	CASSIRGNGYTF
.	TRBJ1-2	TRBV11-2	CASSLVGSASGYTF
.	TRBJ2-1	TRBV11-3	CASSTGVFSGTNEQFF
.	TRBJ2-3	TRBV18	CASSRDRDTDTQYF
.	TRBJ1-1	TRBV19	CASSMGHLTTEAFF
.	TRBJ2-2	TRBV5-1	CASSHTSVTGELFF
once	TRBJ2-2	TRBV19	CASSIRSSAGGPNTGELFF
.	TRBJ2-1	TRBV9	CASSAKREVNNEQFF
.	TRBJ1-5	TRBV5-1	CASSLDGQRNQPQHF
.	TRBJ2-2	TRBV25-1	CASSVWGAGELFF
.	TRBJ2-5	TRBV7-8	CASSLERTQGETQYF
.	TRBJ2-7	TRBV7-2	CASSLVLAGGQEQYF
.	TRBJ1-5	TRBV6-2/TRBV6-3	CASSFDGRSNQPQHF
.	TRBJ1-4	TRBV18	CASSAGATNEKLFF
.	TRBJ2-5	TRBV5-4	CASSPLVGGETQYF
.	TRBJ2-4	TRBV9	CASSVAGGRDNIQYF
.	TRBJ1-2	TRBV5-4	CASSLAPGQANYGYTF
.	TRBJ2-7	TRBV10-2	CASKGDNYNYEQYF
.	TRBJ2-3	TRBV2	CATPKQGRGTDTQYF
.	TRBJ1-3	TRBV11-2	CASSRRDGEGNTIYF
.	TRBJ1-5	TRBV19	CASSIGEQVSNQPQHF
.	TRBJ1-4	TRBV4-3	CASSLYRVKDEKLFF
once	TRBJ1-2	TRBV14	CASSHSGGNYGYTF
.	TRBJ2-5	TRBV7-2	CASSFSLSQETQYF
.	TRBJ2-4	TRBV6-1	CASSVGLAGAQVAKNIQYF
.	TRBJ2-5	TRBV28	CASSQQGAPRSQYF
.	TRBJ1-1	TRBV30	CAWSEDGGTEAFF
.	TRBJ1-2	TRBV6-5	CASTPQGASGYTF
.	TRBJ1-2	TRBV20-1	CSASQGGSYGYTF
.	TRBJ1-2	TRBV3-1/TRBV3-2	CASSQVSGLYGYTF
once	TRBJ2-2	TRBV6-4	CASSDGSTGELFF
.	TRBJ2-7	TRBV2	CASTPNRYEQYF
.	TRBJ1-2	TRBV6-2/TRBV6-3	CASSFATGNYGYTF